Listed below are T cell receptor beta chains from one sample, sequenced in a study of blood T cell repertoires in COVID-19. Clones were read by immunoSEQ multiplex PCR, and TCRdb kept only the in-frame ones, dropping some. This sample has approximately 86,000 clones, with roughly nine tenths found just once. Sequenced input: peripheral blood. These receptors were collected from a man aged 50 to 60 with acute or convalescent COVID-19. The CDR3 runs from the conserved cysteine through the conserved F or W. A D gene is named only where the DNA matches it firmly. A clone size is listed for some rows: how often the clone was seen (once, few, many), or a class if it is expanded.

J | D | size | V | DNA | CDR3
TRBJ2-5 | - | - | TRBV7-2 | TGTGCCAGCAGCTTATATTCAGGGTCTCATCAAGAGACCCAGTACTTC | CASSLYSGSHQETQYF
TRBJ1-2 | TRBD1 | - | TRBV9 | TGTGCCAGCAGCGTGAGAGGACAGGGAATAGACTACACCTTC | CASSVRGQGIDYTF
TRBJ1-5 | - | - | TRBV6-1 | TGTGCCAGCAGTGAAATGGGCAGGTTGCAGCCCCAGCATTTT | CASSEMGRLQPQHF
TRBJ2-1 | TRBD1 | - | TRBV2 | TGTGCCAGCAGAGACGGGACAGGGAGGTGGGATGAGCAGTTCTTC | CASRDGTGRWDEQFF
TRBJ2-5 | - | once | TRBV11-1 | TGTGCCAGCAGCGTCGACTGGAAAGAGACCCAGTACTTC | CASSVDWKETQYF
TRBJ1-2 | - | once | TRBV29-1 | TGCAGCGTTGGAGGGGGACCTAACTATGGCTACACCTTC | CSVGGGPNYGYTF
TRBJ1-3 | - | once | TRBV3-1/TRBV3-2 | TGTGCCAGCAGCCCCCAAACAGAACTTGGAAACACCATATATTTT | CASSPQTELGNTIYF
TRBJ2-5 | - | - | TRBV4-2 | TGTGCCAGCAGCCAAGCGCGATCAGAGACCCAGTACTTC | CASSQARSETQYF
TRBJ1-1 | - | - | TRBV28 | TGTGCCAGTCATGCACAGGGTAGGTCCACTGAAGCTTTCTTT | CASHAQGRSTEAFF
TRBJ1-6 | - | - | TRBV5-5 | TGTGCCAGCAGCTTGGGGCAGTCAACCCGTAATTCACCCCTCCACTTT | CASSLGQSTRNSPLHF
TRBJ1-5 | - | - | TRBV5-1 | TGCGCCAGCAGCCTAGGTTCGAGTAGCAATCAGCCCCAGCATTTT | CASSLGSSSNQPQHF
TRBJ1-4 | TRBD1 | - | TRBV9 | TGTGCCAGCAGAGATGAGCAGGGGGCGGGTGAAAAACTGTTTTTT | CASRDEQGAGEKLFF
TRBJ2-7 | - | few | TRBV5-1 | TGCGCCAGCCGGCCGGACAGTAGAAGCTCCTACGAGCAGTACTTC | CASRPDSRSSYEQYF
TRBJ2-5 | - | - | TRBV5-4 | TGTGCCAGCAGCTTGGCAGGGGCGGAAGGGACCCAGTACTTC | CASSLAGAEGTQYF
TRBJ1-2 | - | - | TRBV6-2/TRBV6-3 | TGTGCCAGCAGCCCCCCCACGAGGAACTATGGCTACACCTTC | CASSPPTRNYGYTF
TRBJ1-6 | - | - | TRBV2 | TGTGCCAGCAGTGGGGAGGGGTCGGATAATTCACCCCTCCACTTT | CASSGEGSDNSPLHF
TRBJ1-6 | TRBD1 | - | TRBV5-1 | TGCGCCAGCAGCTTCACAGGGGCCCAAAACGGATCACCCCTCCACTTT | CASSFTGAQNGSPLHF
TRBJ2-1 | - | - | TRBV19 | TGTGCCAGTTTGGGGGCAGGGGATGAGCAGTTCTTC | CASLGAGDEQFF
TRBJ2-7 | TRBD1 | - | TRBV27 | TGTGCCAGCAGTTCGTTCCGAACAGGGGGCAGGGTGCAGTACTTC | CASSSFRTGGRVQYF
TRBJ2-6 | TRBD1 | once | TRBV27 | TGTGCCAGCAGTCCGAGACAGGGGGCGCCTGGGGCCAACGTCCTGACTTTC | CASSPRQGAPGANVLTF
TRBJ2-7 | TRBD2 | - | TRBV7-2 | TGTGCCAGCAGCCGCCCTGCCGGGGGGGTCTCCTACGAGCAGTACTTC | CASSRPAGGVSYEQYF
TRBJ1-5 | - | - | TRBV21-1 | TGTGCCAGCAGCAAAGCGCCGGCCCTTGAGGACAGGGACAATCAGCCCCAGCATTTT | CASSKAPALEDRDNQPQHF
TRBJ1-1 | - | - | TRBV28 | TGTGCCAGCAGCCCGTCACCGGGACTGAAAGCTTTCTTT | CASSPSPGLKAFF
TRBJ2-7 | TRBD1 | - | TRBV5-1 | TGCGCCAGCAGCCCCGAGGGACAGACCGTCTACAGGGACTTC | CASSPEGQTVYRDF
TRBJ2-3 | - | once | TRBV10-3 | TGTGCCATCAGTGAGCGGGAAATGACAGATACGCAGTATTTT | CAISEREMTDTQYF
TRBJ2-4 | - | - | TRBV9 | TGTGCCAGCAGCGTAGCTGGCGGGGGCTCATATCAGTACTTC | CASSVAGGGSYQYF
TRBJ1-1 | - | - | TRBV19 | TGTGCCAGTAGTAAAACAGGGTTTACGAACACTGAAGCTTTCTTT | CASSKTGFTNTEAFF
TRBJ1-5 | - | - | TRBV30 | TGTGCCTGGAGTAAAAGCTCTAGCAATCAGCCCCAGCATTTT | CAWSKSSSNQPQHF
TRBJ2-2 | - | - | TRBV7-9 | TGTGCCAGCAGTATTAAACAGGGCTACACCGGGGAGCTGTTTTTT | CASSIKQGYTGELFF
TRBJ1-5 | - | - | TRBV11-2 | TGTGCCAGCAGCTGGCTTGGCGGCCAGCCCCAGCATTTT | CASSWLGGQPQHF
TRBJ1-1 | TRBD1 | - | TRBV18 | TGTGCCAGCTCACGCCAGGGGGAGAACACTGAAGCTTTCTTT | CASSRQGENTEAFF
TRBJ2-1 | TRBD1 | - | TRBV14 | TGTGCCAGCAGCCAGGGAACAGGGGGGCCCTACAATGAGCAGTTCTTC | CASSQGTGGPYNEQFF
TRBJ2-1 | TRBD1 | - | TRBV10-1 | TGCGCCAGCAGGGACCCGGGACAGGGGGGTTACAATGAGCAGTTCTTC | CASRDPGQGGYNEQFF
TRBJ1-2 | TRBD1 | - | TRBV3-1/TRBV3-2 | TGTGCCAGCAGCCTAACAGGGGGCGGTGGCTACACCTTC | CASSLTGGGGYTF
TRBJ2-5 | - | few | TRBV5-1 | TGCGCCAGCAGCTTGGGTCAGGGGGGCGGAGAGACCCAGTACTTC | CASSLGQGGGETQYF
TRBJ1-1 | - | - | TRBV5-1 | TGCGCCAGCAGCCTAGATCCAACTACAGGACTGAACACTGAAGCTTTCTTT | CASSLDPTTGLNTEAFF
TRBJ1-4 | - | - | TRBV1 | TGCACCAGCAGCCAAGATAGGACAGTAGTTAATGAAAAACTGTTTTTT | CTSSQDRTVVNEKLFF
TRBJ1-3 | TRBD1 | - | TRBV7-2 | TGTGCCAGCAGCTCCGACAGGGGCAACACCATATATTTT | CASSSDRGNTIYF
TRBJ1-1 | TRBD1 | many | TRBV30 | TGTGCCTGGAGTCGACAGGGGAACACTGAAGCTTTCTTT | CAWSRQGNTEAFF
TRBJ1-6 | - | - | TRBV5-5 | TGTGCCAGCAGCTTGAGGGGCAATTCACCCCTCCACTTT | CASSLRGNSPLHF
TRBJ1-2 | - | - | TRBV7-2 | TGTGCCAGCAGCGCCGATCTGTGGGGGGATGGCTACACCTTC | CASSADLWGDGYTF
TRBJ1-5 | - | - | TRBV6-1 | TGTGCCAGCAGTGACCAGAGCGCTAGCAATCAGCCCCAGCATTTT | CASSDQSASNQPQHF
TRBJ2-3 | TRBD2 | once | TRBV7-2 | TGTGCCAGCAGCTTGGGGACTAGCTTAGATACGCAGTATTTT | CASSLGTSLDTQYF
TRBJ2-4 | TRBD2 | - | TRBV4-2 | TGTGCCAGCAGCCCTGAAGCGGGGGATAAAAACATTCAGTACTTC | CASSPEAGDKNIQYF
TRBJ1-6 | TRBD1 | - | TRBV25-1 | TGTGCCAGCAGTGATTGGGACAGGGGGCTCCTGGGGAATTCACCCCTCCACTTT | CASSDWDRGLLGNSPLHF
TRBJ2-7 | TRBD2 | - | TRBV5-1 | TGCGCCAGCAGCTTCCAAGGCAGGGAGGGAGAGCAGTACTTC | CASSFQGREGEQYF
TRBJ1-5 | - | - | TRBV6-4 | TGTGCCAGCAGGGGGCTCGAAAGGGATAATCAGCCCCAGCATTTT | CASRGLERDNQPQHF
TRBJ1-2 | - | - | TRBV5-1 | TGCGCCAGCAGGTCTATTAACAGGGACCTTGATGGCTACACCTTC | CASRSINRDLDGYTF
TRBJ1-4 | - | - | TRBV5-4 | TGTGCCAGCAGCCCGAACCCTGGGGGGGAAAAACTGTTTTTT | CASSPNPGGEKLFF
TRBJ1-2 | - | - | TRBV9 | TGTGCCAGCAGCTCAAGCGGCGGGCTCAGGTCTGGCTACACCTTC | CASSSSGGLRSGYTF
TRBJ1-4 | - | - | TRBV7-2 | TGTGCCAGCAGCGCGGGGCGGGGCATTAATGAAAAACTGTTTTTT | CASSAGRGINEKLFF
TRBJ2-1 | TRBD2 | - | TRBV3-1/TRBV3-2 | TGTGCCAGCAGGGTCACGGGCGGGGGGGCCGGTGCGAGGATCAATGAGCAGTTCTTC | CASRVTGGGAGARINEQFF
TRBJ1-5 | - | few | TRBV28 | TGTGCCAGCAGTCTACAGGGTCAGCCCCAGCATTTT | CASSLQGQPQHF